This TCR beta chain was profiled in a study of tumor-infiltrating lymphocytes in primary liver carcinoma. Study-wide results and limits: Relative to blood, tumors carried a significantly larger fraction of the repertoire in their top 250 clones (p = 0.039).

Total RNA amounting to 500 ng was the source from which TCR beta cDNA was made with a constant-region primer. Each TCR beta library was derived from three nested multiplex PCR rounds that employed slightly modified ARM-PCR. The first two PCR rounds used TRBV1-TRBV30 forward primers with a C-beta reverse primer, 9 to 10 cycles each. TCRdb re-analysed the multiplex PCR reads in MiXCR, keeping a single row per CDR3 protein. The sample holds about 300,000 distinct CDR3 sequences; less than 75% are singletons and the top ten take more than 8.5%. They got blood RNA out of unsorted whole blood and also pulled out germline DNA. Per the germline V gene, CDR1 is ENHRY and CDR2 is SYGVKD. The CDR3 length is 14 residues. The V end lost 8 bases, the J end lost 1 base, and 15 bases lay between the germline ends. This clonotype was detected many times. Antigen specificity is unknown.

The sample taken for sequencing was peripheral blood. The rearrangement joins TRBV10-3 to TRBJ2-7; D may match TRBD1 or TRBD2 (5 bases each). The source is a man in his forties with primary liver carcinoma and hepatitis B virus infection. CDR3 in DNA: TGTGCCATCGGGAACGTAGGGGAGTCCTACGAGCAGTACTTC. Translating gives CAIGNVGESYEQYF.